The 16 T cell receptor beta chains given below trace back to one sample, sequenced in a study of blood T cell repertoires in COVID-19 (dated by TCRdb to the early 2020s). The receptor library was made with the immunoSEQ multiplex PCR assay. Not all clones reach the TCRdb copy of this immuneACCESS table, which keeps in-frame sequences only. Checked studies attribute under half of the gap to unresolved V genes and leave the rest unexplained. A total of 350,000 or so clones appear in this sample, around 90% of them only once. Approximately 6.2% of the sample is held by the ten biggest clonotypes. Sequencing was carried out using peripheral blood. The receptors were gathered from a man younger than 35 with active or convalescent COVID-19.

The chain employs TRBV24-1 and TRBJ2-1; 9 bases are shared with TRBD2. Germline V gene lookup returns CDR1 KGHDR and CDR2 SFDVKD. There are 16 residues in the CDR3. The V and J ends lost 0 bases and 6 bases, in that order; junction bases with no gene match: 5. The CDR3 spells CATSDLPSGTSNEQFF. CDR3 nucleotide sequence: TGTGCCACCAGTGATTTGCCTAGCGGGACCTCCAATGAGCAGTTCTTC.

The gene calls are TRBV5-1 and TRBJ2-2; D remains ambiguous. Germline V gene data show CDR1 as SGHRS and CDR2 as YFSETQ. The CDR3 has 16 amino acids. Trimming removed 0 bases from V and 4 bases from J, with 13 bases in between. The CDR3 sequence: CASSLDWRPGTGELFF. CDR3 sequence (DNA): TGCGCCAGCAGCTTGGATTGGCGTCCGGGCACCGGGGAGCTGTTTTTT.

This chain joins TRBV28 and TRBJ1-2; perhaps TRBD1 as D (5 bases). The CDR3 runs 14 residues. V was pared by 2 bases and J by 3 bases, with 10 bases between. Germline CDR1 and CDR2: MDHEN and SYDVKM. CDR3 sequence: CASSLRGTYYGYTF. CDR3 coding DNA: TGTGCCAGCAGTTTACGCGGGACCTACTATGGCTACACCTTC.

The CDR3 nucleotides are TGTGCCAGCAGTTACTCGGATAGCGGGAGTTACGAGCAGTACTTC. Protein product: CASSYSDSGSYEQYF. The chain carries TRBV6-5 and TRBJ2-7; 9 nucleotides agree with TRBD2. Germline lookup yields CDR1 MNHEY and CDR2 SVGAGI. V trimming: 0 bases; J trimming: 4 bases; junction bases outside the gene matches: 4. This CDR3 has 15 amino acids.

The chain combines TRBV5-3 with TRBJ2-5, with 7 positions matching TRBD1. TRBV5-3 is filed as an ORF, its function uncertain. This CDR3 region has 15 residues. The V gene end was trimmed by 4 bases and the J gene end by 3 bases; junction bases not matched to a gene: 9. The CDR3 is CARSRKDRYEETQYF. The CDR3 coding sequence is TGTGCCAGAAGCCGAAAGGACAGGTACGAAGAGACCCAGTACTTC.

CDR3 residues: CASSQGQGANYGYTF. The CDR3 region has the DNA TGCGCCAGCAGCCAGGGACAGGGAGCTAACTATGGCTACACCTTC. This chain links TRBV4-1 with TRBJ1-2; 9 bases agree with TRBD1. Germline V lookup: CDR1 MGHRA, CDR2 YSYEKL. The V gene end was trimmed by 3 bases and the J gene end by 0 bases; junction bases not matched to a gene: 2. CDR3 size: 15 residues.

CDR3 nucleotides: TGCAGCGTTGGGGTTGACGGGACAGACCCATACAATGAGCAGTTCTTC. This translates into CSVGVDGTDPYNEQFF. The chain combines TRBV29-1 with TRBJ2-1; 7 positions match TRBD1. From germline, CDR1 is SQVTM and CDR2 ANQGSEA. CDR3 size: 16 residues. Germline trimming cut 4 bases from V and 4 bases from J; bases unmatched to any gene: 13.

This chain connects TRBV29-1 to TRBJ2-7; D remains ambiguous. The CDR3 totals 12 residues. CDR1 and CDR2 from the germline V gene are SQVTM and ANQGSEA. V lost 4 bases and J 4 bases, leaving 11 bases between the germline ends. CDR3 in amino acids: CSVGSGLYEQYF. The CDR3 DNA is TGCAGCGTTGGGTCAGGTCTATACGAGCAGTACTTC.

This chain joins TRBV5-1 and TRBJ2-3, with 15 nucleotides matching TRBD2. With 6 bases clipped from V and 1 base from J, the junction kept 6 bases outside the gene matches. This CDR3 contains 17 residues. Germline V gives CDR1 SGHRS, CDR2 YFSETQ. CDR3 region: CASKGLAGGRGTDTQYF. In DNA, the CDR3 is TGCGCCAGCAAGGGACTAGCGGGGGGCCGGGGCACAGATACGCAGTATTTT.

The gene calls are TRBV19 and TRBJ2-1, with 10 bases fitting TRBD2. CDR3 length equals 15 residues. Trimming cost V 7 bases and J 8 bases; bases outside gene matches: 11. Germline loops: CDR1 LNHDA, CDR2 SQIVND (reference sequence). The CDR3 bases are TGTGCCAGTACCTATAGGTCTAGCGGGAGCTATGAGCAGTTCTTC. It encodes CASTYRSSGSYEQFF.

The V call is TRBV5-4, the J call TRBJ2-7; D uncertain. V was trimmed by 1 base and J by 2 bases, leaving 7 bases between them. The CDR3 contains 13 residues. In germline, CDR1 is SGHNT, CDR2 YYREEE (reference sequence). CDR3 in DNA: TGTGCCAGCAGCTTGTACAGTACCTACGAGCAGTACTTC. Its translation is CASSLYSTYEQYF.

The chain links TRBV29-1 to TRBJ1-1, with 8 positions matching TRBD1. The CDR3 sequence is 11 residues long. Germline V gene sequence: CDR1 SQVTM, CDR2 ANQGSEA. V shed 7 bases and J 5 bases; nucleotides not matched to a gene: 3. CDR3 sequence reads: CSANRGTEAFF. The CDR3 bases are TGCAGCGCAAACAGGGGGACTGAAGCTTTCTTT.

The gene calls are TRBV24-1 and TRBJ2-7; the match to TRBD1 covers 7 bases. Germline V gene data show CDR1 as KGHDR and CDR2 as SFDVKD. J was trimmed by 0 bases and V by 3 bases; bases with no gene match: 4. This CDR3 region has 15 residues. The CDR3 region has the DNA TGTGCCACCAGTGATACACAGGGGCACTCCTACGAGCAGTACTTC. Its protein is CATSDTQGHSYEQYF.

This sequence joins TRBV27 and TRBJ2-7; 13 bases are shared with TRBD2. The V and J ends lost 6 bases and 9 bases, in that order; junction bases with no gene match: 14. This CDR3 region has 16 residues. CDR1 is MNHEY, CDR2 SMNVEV, per germline (reference sequence). CDR3 DNA: TGTGCCAGCAGAGCTAATCGCGGGACTAGCGGGAAGGTGCAGTACTTC. The encoded protein is CASRANRGTSGKVQYF.

Only one count was recorded for this clone. The V gene is TRBV19, the J gene TRBJ1-2; 9 bases are shared with TRBD1. The germline CDR1 and CDR2 sequences are LNHDA and SQIVND (reference sequence). This CDR3 spans 18 amino acids. J lost 3 bases, V lost 5 bases, and 16 bases had no gene match. CDR3 residues: CASSQERDRVHMDYGYTF. In DNA, the CDR3 is TGTGCCAGTAGTCAAGAGCGGGACAGGGTTCATATGGACTATGGCTACACCTTC.

V and J are TRBV7-9 and TRBJ2-7; a weak D match, TRBD2 (6 bases). The germline V gene encodes CDR1 SEHNR and CDR2 FQNEAQ (reference sequence). The CDR3 is 15 residues long. Trimming removed 5 bases from V and 3 bases from J, with 17 bases in between. This chain's CDR3 is CASSPRMGLLYEQYF. CDR3 bases: TGTGCCAGCAGCCCTAGGATGGGACTTCTCTACGAGCAGTACTTC.